This T cell receptor (beta chain) stems from a study of identical twins. As regards this clonotype: Its antigen is still unknown.

Findings of the study overall: Abundant cord blood beta clonotypes carried fewer insertions; memory repertoires showed none.

With 5 bases removed from V and 7 bases from J, the gap between germline ends came to 21 bases. The CDR3 is 15 amino acids. cDNA molecules carried unique molecular identifiers, and template switching added a universal primer site. TCRdb reprocessed the 5' RACE reads with MiXCR, giving one entry per CDR3 protein. The table includes approximately 630,000 distinct CDR3 sequences, about 7.1% detected once. Healthy Caucasians alone served as donors. This sample was also put to use in a study of yellow fever vaccine responses in identical twins.

The V gene is TRBV12-3 or TRBV12-4, the J gene TRBJ2-7; D is possibly TRBD1 or TRBD2 (5 bases each). The sample comprised PBMCs. The TCR comes from a young woman in good health. Here the CDR3 reads CASSNQGSGTGEQYF. As DNA, the CDR3 is TGTGCCAGCAGTAACCAGGGATCAGGGACGGGAGAGCAGTACTTC.